The T cell receptor (beta chain) under discussion was sequenced for a study of T cell responses to AZD1222 COVID-19 vaccine. About the research overall: Recipients boosted at about 4 weeks or about 12 weeks are pooled.

The protocol was immunoSEQ multiplex PCR, while the TCRdb copy is restricted to in-frame clones and leaves out a portion. This table has 140,000 to 150,000 clones, more than 85% appearing once. Concerning this clone itself: What it binds is unknown.

Study-level findings and limits: Repertoire sampling occurred only after the peak T cell response. Most donors were white British, females outnumbered males, and clonal diversity was possibly underestimated.

This TCR derives from an adult in good health. The specimen was peripheral blood, collected on day 0 of AZD1222 vaccination.

Here the CDR3 reads CASRGPGQGVQPQHF. In DNA form, the CDR3 reads TGTGCCAGTAGAGGTCCGGGACAGGGTGTTCAGCCCCAGCATTTT. The gene calls are TRBV19 and TRBJ1-5, with 9 bases fitting TRBD1. V lost 6 bases, J lost 6 bases, and 9 bases stayed unmatched. From germline, CDR1 is LNHDA and CDR2 SQIVND (reference sequence). This CDR3 spans 15 amino acids.